These 25 T cell receptor beta chains were all obtained from the same sample, sequenced in a study of T cell responses to AZD1222 COVID-19 vaccine. Only in-frame clones appear in the TCRdb table, and some are missing; sequencing was by immunoSEQ multiplex PCR. The table has 150,000 to 200,000 clones, roughly 90% seen once. Specimen: peripheral blood, collected 28 days after the second AZD1222 dose. These receptors came from an adult who received the AZD1222 COVID-19 vaccine.

The V call is TRBV4-3, the J call TRBJ2-7; 8 positions match TRBD1. With 0 bases clipped from V and 7 bases from J, the junction kept 5 bases outside the gene matches. Germline-derived CDR1 and CDR2 are LGHNA and YSLEER. CDR3 length: 14 amino acids. The CDR3 loop reads CASSQEGRGREQYF. The CDR3 coding sequence is TGCGCCAGCAGCCAAGAGGGCAGGGGGCGGGAGCAGTACTTC.

The chain joins TRBV27 to TRBJ2-1; no reliable D call. The germline gives CDR1 MNHEY, CDR2 SMNVEV (reference sequence). The CDR3 covers 12 residues. V lost 4 bases and J 7 bases, leaving 8 bases between the germline ends. DNA of the CDR3: TGTGCCAGCAGTTCCCTCCCGAATGAGCAGTTCTTC. Its translation: CASSSLPNEQFF.

This chain uses TRBV2 with TRBJ1-4; D may be TRBD1 (5 bases). CDR1 is SNHLY, CDR2 FYNNEI, per germline. The CDR3 is made up of 13 amino acids. V dropped 10 bases and J dropped 3 bases, with 12 bases sitting between them. This CDR3 is CATTTVPNEKLFF. As DNA, the CDR3 is TGTGCCACCACGACAGTTCCTAATGAAAAACTGTTTTTT.

The chain is built from TRBV15 and TRBJ2-3; D perhaps matches TRBD2 (6 bases). CDR3 length: 15 amino acids. Trimming pared 5 bases from V and 5 bases from J, leaving 17 bases between. Looked up from germline, CDR1 is LNHNV and CDR2 is YYDKDF (reference sequence). The CDR3 spells CATSGGQLGEDTQYF. The CDR3 DNA reads as TGTGCCACCAGCGGAGGGCAACTAGGGGAAGATACGCAGTATTTT.

The chain has TRBV3-1 (or the pseudogene TRBV3-2) and TRBJ1-2; D is unclear. The CDR3 runs 13 residues. The V end lost 4 bases, the J end lost 8 bases, and 14 bases lay between the germline ends. Germline V CDR1 and CDR2: LGHDT, YNNKEL (reference sequence). The CDR3 DNA reads TGTGCCAGCAGCCGCTTGCGGGAGGGCGGCTACACCTTC. Protein sequence: CASSRLREGGYTF.

This chain links TRBV7-9 with TRBJ2-2; 8 bases match TRBD1. With 7 bases clipped from V and 4 bases from J, the junction kept 8 bases outside the gene matches. Per germline, CDR1 SEHNR and CDR2 FQNEAQ (reference sequence). This CDR3 contains 15 residues. CDR3 in DNA: TGTGCCAGCACATTGCAGGGGGCTAGCACCGGGGAGCTGTTTTTT. Amino acid sequence: CASTLQGASTGELFF.

This chain uses TRBV5-1 with TRBJ2-1; D may be TRBD1 (6 bases). The V and J ends lost 6 bases and 0 bases respectively, with 13 bases between them. CDR3 size: 15 residues. CDR1 is SGHRS, CDR2 YFSETQ, per germline. The CDR3 is CASKQGIGSYNEQFF. CDR3 nucleotide sequence: TGCGCCAGCAAACAGGGTATTGGCTCCTACAATGAGCAGTTCTTC. The full variable domain, its missing parts supplied by reference TRBV5-1 and TRBJ2-1, is KAGVTQTPRYLIKTRGQQVTLSCSPISGHRSVSWYQQTPGQGLQFLFEYFSETQRNKGNFPGRFSGRQFSNSRSEMNVSTLELGDSALYLCASKQGIGSYNEQFFGPGTRLTVL.

The chain is built from TRBV30 and TRBJ2-7, with TRBD2 matching 7 bases. The CDR3 loop spans 11 amino acids. In germline, CDR1 is GTSNPN, CDR2 SVGIG (reference sequence). V lost 5 bases, J lost 3 bases, and 1 base stayed unmatched. The CDR3 nucleotides read TGTGCCTGGTCTAGCGGCTACGAGCAGTACTTC. It encodes CAWSSGYEQYF. Complete variable domain (other parts from reference TRBV30 and TRBJ2-7): SQTIHQWPATLVQPVGSPLSLECTVEGTSNPNLYWYRQAAGRGLQLLFYSVGIGQISSEVPQNLSASRPQDRQFILSSKKLLLSDSGFYLCAWSSGYEQYFGPGTRLTVT.

The rearrangement links TRBV11-2 to TRBJ1-1; D gene ambiguous. V was clipped by 1 base and J by 5 bases, with 11 bases between them. The CDR3 totals 14 residues. CDR1 SGHAT and CDR2 FQNNGV come from the germline V gene. Written as DNA, the CDR3 is TGTGCCAGCAGCTTAGTAAGGGCGGTTACTGAAGCTTTCTTT. Translation gives CASSLVRAVTEAFF. Together with reference TRBV11-2 and TRBJ1-1, the CDR3 gives the full variable domain: EAGVAQSPRYKIIEKRQSVAFWCNPISGHATLYWYQQILGQGPKLLIQFQNNGVVDDSQLPKDRFSAERLKGVDSTLKIQPAKLEDSAVYLCASSLVRAVTEAFFGQGTRLTVV.

This chain uses TRBV5-3 with TRBJ2-7, with D perhaps assigned TRBD1 or TRBD2 (5 bases each). TRBV5-3 belongs to the ORF category, with a function that is uncertain. V lost 5 bases, J lost 4 bases, and 16 bases lay in between. This CDR3 region has 14 residues. In nucleotides, the CDR3 is TGTGCCAGAAGAGAGGGGATCGGGTATTACGAGCAGTACTTC. Encoded protein: CARREGIGYYEQYF.

The chain joins TRBV19 to TRBJ1-5; 8 bases are a match to TRBD1. The germline V gene encodes CDR1 LNHDA and CDR2 SQIVND (reference sequence). V lost 8 bases and J lost 2; bases outside the gene matches: 2. The CDR3 length is 13 residues. CDR3 DNA sequence: TGTGCCAGTGACAGGGGTGGCAATCAGCCCCAGCATTTT. This translates into CASDRGGNQPQHF.

This chain links TRBV4-1 with TRBJ1-5, with TRBD1 matching over 7 bases. Germline V CDR1 and CDR2: MGHRA, YSYEKL. V lost 3 bases, J lost 4 bases, and 6 bases stayed unmatched. The CDR3 extends over 15 amino acids. This chain's CDR3 is CASSQGGTENQPQHF. CDR3 sequence (DNA): TGCGCCAGCAGCCAGGGTGGGACAGAGAATCAGCCCCAGCATTTT.

V gene TRBV25-1 combines with J gene TRBJ2-1, with a weak D call TRBD2 (6 bases). Germline V gene lookup returns CDR1 MGHDK and CDR2 SYGVNS. Trimming pared 8 bases from V and 3 bases from J, leaving 11 bases between. The CDR3 consists of 13 residues. CDR3 region: CASCGTNYNEQFF. In DNA, the CDR3 is TGTGCCAGCTGCGGGACCAACTACAATGAGCAGTTCTTC.

This chain joins TRBV3-1 (or the pseudogene TRBV3-2) and TRBJ1-1; D gene unclear. Per the germline V gene, CDR1 is LGHDT and CDR2 is YNNKEL (reference sequence). The CDR3 loop spans 13 amino acids. The V gene lost 4 bases and the J gene lost 3 bases, with 9 bases spanning the gap. The CDR3, as DNA: TGTGCCAGCAGCCTCGTCCTGGACACTGAAGCTTTCTTT. Its translation: CASSLVLDTEAFF.

This chain links TRBV30 with TRBJ2-1; D ambiguous. Germline CDR1 and CDR2: GTSNPN and SVGIG (reference sequence). Trimming cost V 2 bases and J 1 base, with 9 bases left between them. The length of the CDR3 is 14 residues. CDR3 loop: CAWSLGESYNEQFF. CDR3 coding DNA: TGTGCCTGGAGTTTAGGCGAATCCTACAATGAGCAGTTCTTC. Drawing the rest from reference TRBV30 and TRBJ2-1, the complete variable domain is SQTIHQWPATLVQPVGSPLSLECTVEGTSNPNLYWYRQAAGRGLQLLFYSVGIGQISSEVPQNLSASRPQDRQFILSSKKLLLSDSGFYLCAWSLGESYNEQFFGPGTRLTVL.

V and J are TRBV6-5 and TRBJ2-1; D gene unclear. The V end lost 1 base, the J end lost 0 bases, and 4 bases lay between the germline ends. CDR3 length equals 14 residues. Per germline, CDR1 MNHEY and CDR2 SVGAGI. The CDR3 DNA reads TGTGCCAGCAGTTACTTGGGCTCCTACAATGAGCAGTTCTTC. This codes for CASSYLGSYNEQFF.

The gene calls are TRBV7-9 and TRBJ2-4, with D perhaps TRBD2 (6 bases). V was cut by 2 bases and J by 9 bases, with 11 bases left in between. The V gene's germline CDR1 is SEHNR and CDR2 FQNEAQ (reference sequence). The CDR3 loop spans 13 amino acids. CDR3 protein: CASSLMEGTIQYF. CDR3 in DNA: TGTGCCAGCAGCTTAATGGAGGGAACCATTCAGTACTTC.

The rearrangement joins TRBV5-5 to TRBJ1-6; D is unresolved. The germline gives CDR1 SGHKS, CDR2 YYEKEE (reference sequence). This CDR3 contains 15 residues. The V end lost 0 bases, the J end lost 7 bases, and 11 bases lay between the germline ends. The CDR3 DNA is TGTGCCAGCAGCTTGGACGGGAGAGGGAATTCACCCCTCCACTTT. Protein: CASSLDGRGNSPLHF.

The chain is built from TRBV21-1 and TRBJ2-7; TRBD2 is the table's D call and was not checked against the DNA. TRBV21-1 corresponds to a pseudogene. This CDR3 comprises 17 residues. The CDR3 coding sequence is TGTGCCAGCAGCAAAGATCGCCGACACGGGGTGGGCTACGAGCAGTACTTC. Protein: CASSKDRRHGVGYEQYF.

V is TRBV7-2 and J is TRBJ2-7; D may be TRBD1 (6 bases). There are 15 residues in the CDR3. With 5 bases removed from V and 3 bases from J, the gap between germline ends came to 17 bases. Germline values: CDR1 SGHTA, CDR2 FQGNSA. CDR3 in DNA: TGTGCCAGCAGCCCCCGGCAGGGGCCAGGCTACGAGCAGTACTTC. Residues: CASSPRQGPGYEQYF.

The chain has TRBV6-2 or TRBV6-3 and TRBJ1-2, with a tentative D call TRBD1 (5 bases). The V gene's germline CDR1 is MNHEY and CDR2 SVGEGT. V dropped 5 bases and J dropped 8 bases, with 15 bases sitting between them. This CDR3 has 13 residues. CDR3 DNA sequence: TGTGCCAGCAGTGCAGGAGGGGCGGACGGCTACACCTTC. It specifies CASSAGGADGYTF.

The rearrangement links TRBV29-1 to TRBJ2-2, with 8 bases that match TRBD1. V was clipped by 7 bases and J by 1 base; unmatched bases: 2. Germline CDR1 and CDR2: SQVTM and ANQGSEA. This CDR3 contains 13 residues. In nucleotides, the CDR3 is TGCAGCGCCGGGACAGGGAACACCGGGGAGCTGTTTTTT. This sequence encodes CSAGTGNTGELFF.

Details on this clone: The junction and the germline gene differ at one end; a read error may be behind it. The chain links TRBV11-2 to TRBJ2-7; D uncertain. The CDR3 has 12 amino acids. Germline V gene data show CDR1 as SGHAT and CDR2 as FQNNGV. CDR3 residues: CASSADRAKWVF. In DNA form, the CDR3 reads TGTGCCAGCAGCGCCGACCGGGCGAAATGGGTCTTC. Full variable domain (missing parts from reference TRBV11-2 and TRBJ2-7): EAGVAQSPRYKIIEKRQSVAFWCNPISGHATLYWYQQILGQGPKLLIQFQNNGVVDDSQLPKDRFSAERLKGVDSTLKIQPAKLEDSAVYLCASSADRAKWVFGPGTRLTVT.

The chain employs TRBV7-2 and TRBJ2-5; 14 nucleotides agree with TRBD2. CDR3 length equals 16 residues. Germline-derived CDR1 and CDR2 are SGHTA and FQGNSA. With 5 bases clipped from V and 5 bases from J, the junction kept 7 bases outside the gene matches. The chain's CDR3 is CASSSPTSGRDETQYF. Here the CDR3 DNA reads TGTGCCAGCAGCAGCCCGACTAGCGGGAGGGATGAGACCCAGTACTTC. The variable domain in full, completed from reference TRBV7-2 and TRBJ2-5, reads GAGVSQSPSNKVTEKGKDVELRCDPISGHTALYWYRQSLGQGLEFLIYFQGNSAPDKSGLPSDRFSAERTGGSVSTLTIQRTQQEDSAVYLCASSSPTSGRDETQYFGPGTRLLVL.

The count of this clone is one. For the CDR3, the DNA is TGTGCCAGCACTTTTACCGGGGAGACCCAGTACTTC. This sequence encodes CASTFTGETQYF. V usage is TRBV7-2 and J usage is TRBJ2-5; D remains unclear. V dropped 7 bases and J dropped 5 bases, with 11 bases sitting between them. The CDR3 has 12 amino acids. The germline CDR1 and CDR2 sequences are SGHTA and FQGNSA.